These 13 T cell receptor beta chains came from one sample sequenced in a study of blood T cells in healthy people across ages. Next came a second PCR, run for about 7 to 12 cycles, which used a sample-barcoded 5' primer along with a J-beta primer mix. A single record per CDR3 protein comes from TCRdb applying MiXCR to the 5' RACE reads. The data contain more than 650,000 distinct CDR3 sequences, 22% of them seen just once; the ten biggest clones take up around a fifth. Sample: blood. The receptors originated from a man between 70 and 80 years old in good health.

This clonotype was detected a few times. V gene TRBV6-2 or TRBV6-3 combines with J gene TRBJ2-1; perhaps TRBD2 as D (6 bases). Germline lookup yields CDR1 MNHEY and CDR2 SVGEGT. V lost 0 bases and J 1 base, leaving 10 bases between the germline ends. The CDR3 is 16 residues long. The CDR3 loop is CASSYSGLFSYNEQFF. The CDR3 region has the DNA TGTGCCAGCAGTTACTCCGGACTATTTTCCTACAATGAGCAGTTCTTC.

The CDR3 sequence is CSVGQGTGYGYTF. The CDR3, as DNA: TGCAGCGTAGGACAGGGGACGGGCTATGGCTACACCTTC. This rearrangement joins TRBV29-1 to TRBJ1-2; 9 positions match TRBD1. V shed 6 bases and J 4 bases; nucleotides not matched to a gene: 6. The CDR3 consists of 13 residues. Looked up from germline, CDR1 is SQVTM and CDR2 is ANQGSEA.

This clonotype was detected a few times. This chain connects TRBV24-1 to TRBJ2-3; TRBD2 aligns across 11 bases. Germline V gene lookup returns CDR1 KGHDR and CDR2 SFDVKD. This CDR3 has 15 residues. Trimming at V came to 4 bases and at J to 2 bases, leaving 1 base not matched to a gene. The DNA of the CDR3 is TGTGCCACCAGTGAGACTAGCGGGGCCACAGATACGCAGTATTTT. This sequence encodes CATSETSGATDTQYF.

The chain links TRBV12-3 or TRBV12-4 to TRBJ2-1, with 8 nucleotides matching TRBD2. With 8 bases clipped from V and 0 bases from J, the junction kept 3 bases outside the gene matches. This CDR3 comprises 14 residues. CDR3 in DNA: TGTGCCAGCCTTAGCGGGAACTCCTACAATGAGCAGTTCTTC. Its translation is CASLSGNSYNEQFF.

This clonotype was recorded a few times. DNA of the CDR3: TGTGCCAGCAGCAAAGATGGGAGGGACAGGCACAATGAGCAGTTCTTC. It specifies CASSKDGRDRHNEQFF. The chain employs TRBV21-1 and TRBJ2-1; TRBD1 was called by the table and not checked on the DNA. TRBV21-1 is tagged as a pseudogene. This CDR3 comprises 16 residues.

This clonotype was found many times. V and J are TRBV6-4 and TRBJ1-1; D perhaps matches TRBD1 (6 bases). This CDR3 comprises 14 residues. Trimming pared 6 bases from V and 3 bases from J, leaving 14 bases between. The V gene's germline CDR1 is MRHNA and CDR2 SNTAGT. CDR3 sequence: CASRETGRDTEAFF. In DNA form, the CDR3 reads TGTGCCAGCAGAGAGACAGGTCGGGACACTGAAGCTTTCTTT.

The gene calls are TRBV6-6 and TRBJ2-7; D may match TRBD1 or TRBD2 (5 bases each). Germline CDR1 and CDR2: MNHNY and SVGAGI (reference sequence). Trimming pared 0 bases from V and 2 bases from J, leaving 11 bases between. CDR3 size: 15 residues. In nucleotides, the CDR3 is TGTGCCAGCAGTTACTCAGGGACGCCAACCTACGAGCAGTACTTC. The encoded protein is CASSYSGTPTYEQYF.

This clonotype has just a few counts. The rearrangement joins TRBV14 to TRBJ2-1; D may be TRBD1 (7 bases). The CDR3 spans 13 residues. Trimming pared 4 bases from V and 8 bases from J, leaving 12 bases between. The germline CDR1 and CDR2 sequences are SGHDN and FVKESK. The CDR3 reads CASSRQGGDEQFF. In nucleotides, the CDR3 is TGTGCCAGCAGCCGTCAGGGGGGCGATGAGCAGTTCTTC.

Comment on this clonotype: One end of the junction is discordant with germline, which a read error may explain. The chain couples TRBV10-3 to TRBJ1-5; D call uncertain. The CDR3 is 15 amino acids. Germline assignment: CDR1 ENHRY and CDR2 SYGVKD. The CDR3 bases are TGTGCCATCAGTGATGCCAACACTGGCAATCAGCCCCAGCAGTTT. It codes for CAISDANTGNQPQQF.

The J gene is TRBJ2-1, the V gene TRBV14, with D possibly being TRBD1 or TRBD2 (7 bases each). The CDR3 has 17 amino acids. Per germline, CDR1 SGHDN and CDR2 FVKESK. V lost 1 base and J lost 9, with 22 bases in between. The CDR3 nucleotides are TGTGCCAGCAGCCAAGTTCTTCAGGGGGAGGGCCACGGTGAGCAGTTCTTC. It specifies CASSQVLQGEGHGEQFF.

The rearrangement joins TRBV20-1 to TRBJ2-5, with D possibly TRBD2 on 6 matching bases. Matching the DNA end better, TRBJ2-1 makes the J call doubtful. CDR3 length: 14 amino acids. Germline V gene lookup returns CDR1 DFQATT and CDR2 SNEGSKA (reference sequence). The CDR3 DNA is TGCAGTGCTAGGGGGAGGCTTCTCGGCAATGAGCAGTTCTTC. Protein: CSARGRLLGNEQFF.

The chain is built from TRBV7-2 and TRBJ2-7, with D possibly being TRBD1 or TRBD2 (6 bases each). The end of the DNA is better explained by TRBJ2-1, so the J call may be wrong. This CDR3 comprises 18 residues. Germline V gives CDR1 SGHTA, CDR2 FQGNSA. CDR3 coding DNA: TGTGCCAGCAGCTTCCCTTCGGGGGCAAAAGTTGGCTACAATGAGCAGTTCTTC. Its translation is CASSFPSGAKVGYNEQFF.

The chain has TRBV4-1 and TRBJ2-1; D unresolved. Germline CDR1 reads MGHRA; CDR2 reads YSYEKL. V was cut by 0 bases and J by 7 bases, with 16 bases left in between. The CDR3 spans 16 residues. The CDR3 sequence is CASSQDIRVLGNEQFF. The CDR3 DNA reads TGCGCCAGCAGCCAAGATATCCGGGTTTTGGGGAATGAGCAGTTCTTC.